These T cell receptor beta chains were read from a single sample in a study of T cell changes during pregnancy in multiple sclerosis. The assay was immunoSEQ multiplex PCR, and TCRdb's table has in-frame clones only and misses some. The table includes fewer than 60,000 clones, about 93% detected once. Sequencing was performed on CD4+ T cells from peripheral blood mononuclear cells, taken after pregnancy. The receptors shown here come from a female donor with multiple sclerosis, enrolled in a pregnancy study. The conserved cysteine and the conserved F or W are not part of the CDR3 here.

ASSLAGGGDTQY TRBV5-1
ASSETGGAQY TRBV7-2
ASSYTGLANTGELF TRBV6-5
ASSLATGGYEQY TRBV5-1
ASSSSTGGGTEAF TRBV7-9
ASSRTGPYEQY TRBV27
AWKIGAGLTNRLF TRBV30
ASSPHRLAGGNEQF TRBV5-1
ASSPGGGDTDTQY TRBV4-2
ASSDGIVRAF TRBV6-1
ASSVGAATGELF TRBV9
ASSQQTGGGKLF TRBV7-9
ASSLGTAMYYEQY TRBV5-5
ASSLSLGGSSDTQY TRBV7-2
ASSTRQGFQPQH TRBV18
ASRPLTGNTEAF TRBV6-5
ASSRGTVFGYT TRBV5-1
ASSLSTGTGVSGANVLT TRBV7-2
ATSRDPGGHTGELF TRBV15
ASSLGGSNTGELF TRBV5-6
ASSLARTSGPYNEQF TRBV7-8
SVLQGTNTGELF TRBV29-1
ASGTGLVLMPDTQY TRBV28
ASSSGQGASYEQY TRBV11-1
ASSLFSGVANEQF TRBV11-2
ARDSSGRAYEQY TRBV2
ASSLEVLAFPYEQY TRBV7-2
ASSETGGASYEQY TRBV19
ASSDGLAVGTDTQY TRBV10-2
ASSDGLAGEQF TRBV5-4
ASKSPKPQQF TRBV19
ASSLTYNFQETQY TRBV27
ASKRDRGGEQY TRBV5-5
ATRSTGGHTEAF TRBV10-3
ASSQAPRGDEKLF TRBV4-1
ASSITYSNQPQH TRBV19
ASRPAVGSSREQF TRBV6-6
ASSLARLALYEQY TRBV7-9
ASSLRAGVPYEQY TRBV11-1
ASSPGTDGNEKLF TRBV11-2
ASSASGLAGYSTDTQY TRBV9
ASSLSGRTGVYGYT TRBV7-9
ASSPGLSYNEQF TRBV5-1
ASSMTGSNQPQH TRBV19
ASSSRTGSDTQY TRBV7-2
ASSPSGLAASSFNEQF TRBV18
ASSGYRGHGYEKLF TRBV9
ASSPRTGVTNQPQH TRBV19
ASSVDFSRVLNYGYT TRBV9
ASSPKGQGPNYGYT TRBV11-3
ASSWGWAGGGYEQY TRBV5-1
ASSSEGLAGVNEQF TRBV27
ASRLTGSYGYT TRBV25-1
ASSDQGGGGVSYNEQF TRBV19
ASSTNMVSGNTIY TRBV7-2
ASSPGLPEAF TRBV7-9
ASSESRVATIQGQFEKLF TRBV10-2
ASSQGGTGNTIY TRBV28
ASSLGQAGELF TRBV5-1